This is a list of T cell receptor beta chains from one sample in a study of early T cells in non-severe SARS-CoV-2 infection. TCRdb ran MiXCR on the 5' RACE reads and lists one entry per CDR3 protein. In the table there are approximately 73,000 distinct CDR3 sequences, roughly 13% of which are singletons. Sequenced: whole blood. Receptor source: an adult who was a healthcare worker with PCR-confirmed SARS-CoV-2 infection or an uninfected control (not recorded which). Each CDR3 is given with its conserved first and last residue. The order of the fields is D gene, V gene, J gene, clone size, CDR3 DNA, CDR3 protein. The D gene is left open where the match is weak. Expanded clones are given a class, and other clones once, few, many or no size at all.

d_gene: TRBD1
v_gene: TRBV7-9
j_gene: TRBJ2-5
abundance: few
CDR3nt: TGTGCCAGCAGCTATCCGACAGGGCTTGGGGGAGAGACCCAGTACTTC
CDR3aa: CASSYPTGLGGETQYF

d_gene: .
v_gene: TRBV6-2/TRBV6-3
j_gene: TRBJ2-7
abundance: .
CDR3nt: TGTGCCAACCGCGAGCAGTACTTC
CDR3aa: CANREQYF

d_gene: .
v_gene: TRBV2
j_gene: TRBJ1-6
abundance: .
CDR3nt: TGTGCCAGCAGTGCCCTGGGGGGACCAAATTCACCCCTCCACTTT
CDR3aa: CASSALGGPNSPLHF

d_gene: .
v_gene: TRBV19
j_gene: TRBJ1-1
abundance: .
CDR3nt: TGTGCCAGTAGTCGGGTCCGTGAAGCTTTCTTT
CDR3aa: CASSRVREAFF

d_gene: .
v_gene: TRBV6-2/TRBV6-3
j_gene: TRBJ1-1
abundance: many
CDR3nt: TGTGCCAGCAGTGGCGGTCGGACTGAAGCTTTCTTT
CDR3aa: CASSGGRTEAFF

d_gene: TRBD1
v_gene: TRBV7-2
j_gene: TRBJ1-6
abundance: few
CDR3nt: TGTGCCAGCATCCGCCGGACAGGGAGTAATTCACCCCTCCACTTT
CDR3aa: CASIRRTGSNSPLHF

d_gene: .
v_gene: TRBV3-1
j_gene: TRBJ2-5
abundance: few
CDR3nt: TGTGCCAGCAGCCAAGGCCCTGGGCAGGTCGAGACCCAGTACTTC
CDR3aa: CASSQGPGQVETQYF

d_gene: .
v_gene: TRBV12-3/TRBV12-4
j_gene: TRBJ2-7
abundance: many
CDR3nt: TGTGCCAGCAGTTTAGCCCTAGGACAGACCGAGCAGTACTTC
CDR3aa: CASSLALGQTEQYF

d_gene: .
v_gene: TRBV5-5
j_gene: TRBJ2-1
abundance: few
CDR3nt: TGTGCCAGCAGTTTAACAGGCCCCGGGCCCCTGGGGTACAATGAGCAGTTCTTC
CDR3aa: CASSLTGPGPLGYNEQFF

d_gene: .
v_gene: TRBV15
j_gene: TRBJ2-5
abundance: once
CDR3nt: TGTGCCACCTCGGCAGAAATTTCATCAAGAGAGACCCAGTACTTC
CDR3aa: CATSAEISSRETQYF

d_gene: .
v_gene: TRBV18
j_gene: TRBJ1-2
abundance: many
CDR3nt: TGTGCCAGCTCACCACCGGCCCGTAACTATGGCTACACCTTC
CDR3aa: CASSPPARNYGYTF

d_gene: .
v_gene: TRBV12-3/TRBV12-4
j_gene: TRBJ2-5
abundance: few
CDR3nt: TGTGCCAGCAGTTACGACGGGCGGGTCCAAGAGACCCAGTACTTC
CDR3aa: CASSYDGRVQETQYF

d_gene: .
v_gene: TRBV7-2
j_gene: TRBJ2-1
abundance: many
CDR3nt: TGTGCCAGCAGCTTTAGGACCCCCTCCTACAATGAGCAGTTCTTC
CDR3aa: CASSFRTPSYNEQFF

d_gene: .
v_gene: TRBV27
j_gene: TRBJ1-3
abundance: .
CDR3nt: TGTGCCAGCCGAGACAGCTCTGGAAACACCATATATTTT
CDR3aa: CASRDSSGNTIYF

d_gene: .
v_gene: TRBV29-1
j_gene: TRBJ2-7
abundance: .
CDR3nt: TGCAGCGTTGGGGGCTACGAGCAGTACTTC
CDR3aa: CSVGGYEQYF

d_gene: .
v_gene: TRBV10-3
j_gene: TRBJ2-1
abundance: few
CDR3nt: TGTGCCATCAGTGACTACACAGAGCCGTCCTACAATGAGCAGTTCTTC
CDR3aa: CAISDYTEPSYNEQFF

d_gene: TRBD1
v_gene: TRBV19
j_gene: TRBJ1-2
abundance: .
CDR3nt: TGTGCCAGTGGGGACAGGGCGATTGGCTACACCTTC
CDR3aa: CASGDRAIGYTF

d_gene: .
v_gene: TRBV27
j_gene: TRBJ1-1
abundance: few
CDR3nt: TGTGCCAGCAGTTCCGGACAAGCTGAAGCTTTCTTT
CDR3aa: CASSSGQAEAFF

d_gene: TRBD2
v_gene: TRBV7-9
j_gene: TRBJ2-3
abundance: .
CDR3nt: TGTGCCAGCAGCTTCCGGACTAGCGGGGGGACAGATACGCAGTATTTT
CDR3aa: CASSFRTSGGTDTQYF

d_gene: .
v_gene: TRBV20-1
j_gene: TRBJ2-1
abundance: few
CDR3nt: TGCAGTGCTAGAGATCCGGGCGGTCCCTACAATGAGCAGTTCTTC
CDR3aa: CSARDPGGPYNEQFF

d_gene: .
v_gene: TRBV5-5
j_gene: TRBJ2-2
abundance: .
CDR3nt: TGTGCCAGCAGCTTGCAGGTCGCCGGGGAGCTGTTTTTT
CDR3aa: CASSLQVAGELFF

d_gene: .
v_gene: TRBV20-1
j_gene: TRBJ2-3
abundance: .
CDR3nt: TGCAGTGCTGAATACAGGATTATGGATACGCAGTATTTT
CDR3aa: CSAEYRIMDTQYF

d_gene: .
v_gene: TRBV11-2
j_gene: TRBJ1-4
abundance: few
CDR3nt: TGTGCCAGCAGCCCTCTAGGGGAGACAACTAATGAAAAACTGTTTTTT
CDR3aa: CASSPLGETTNEKLFF

d_gene: TRBD2
v_gene: TRBV7-2
j_gene: TRBJ2-1
abundance: .
CDR3nt: TGTGCCAGCAGCTTCGGCGGGAGGGCCAGCAATGAGCAGTTCTTC
CDR3aa: CASSFGGRASNEQFF

d_gene: TRBD2
v_gene: TRBV3-1
j_gene: TRBJ2-5
abundance: many
CDR3nt: TGTGCCAGCAGACCCGGGACTACGTTTTTCCAAGAGACCCAGTACTTC
CDR3aa: CASRPGTTFFQETQYF

d_gene: TRBD1
v_gene: TRBV28
j_gene: TRBJ1-2
abundance: few
CDR3nt: TGTGCCAGCAGTTCACTTGGACAGGGAAACTATGGCTACACCTTC
CDR3aa: CASSSLGQGNYGYTF

d_gene: TRBD2
v_gene: TRBV20-1
j_gene: TRBJ2-7
abundance: few
CDR3nt: TGCAGTGCTAGAGATCGGCTAGCGGGAGTTGCAAGAGAGCAGTACTTC
CDR3aa: CSARDRLAGVAREQYF

d_gene: .
v_gene: TRBV20-1
j_gene: TRBJ1-6
abundance: .
CDR3nt: TGCAGTGCAACGAACGAGGGCTGGGGTAATTCACCCCTCCACTTT
CDR3aa: CSATNEGWGNSPLHF

d_gene: .
v_gene: TRBV12-3/TRBV12-4
j_gene: TRBJ2-7
abundance: many
CDR3nt: TGTGCCAGCAGCTACTTAGGCCAATCCGTTTACGAGCAGTACTTC
CDR3aa: CASSYLGQSVYEQYF

d_gene: TRBD2
v_gene: TRBV29-1
j_gene: TRBJ2-3
abundance: few
CDR3nt: TGCAGCGTTGACCGGACTAGCGGGGTCACAGATACGCAGTATTTT
CDR3aa: CSVDRTSGVTDTQYF

d_gene: TRBD1
v_gene: TRBV28
j_gene: TRBJ1-5
abundance: .
CDR3nt: TGTGCCAGCAGTTTTCACAGGGGTCTGAGCAATCAGCCCCAGCATTTT
CDR3aa: CASSFHRGLSNQPQHF

d_gene: .
v_gene: TRBV18
j_gene: TRBJ1-2
abundance: many
CDR3nt: TGTGCCAGCTCACCAATATCCAGTAACTATGGCTACACCTTC
CDR3aa: CASSPISSNYGYTF

d_gene: TRBD1
v_gene: TRBV12-3/TRBV12-4
j_gene: TRBJ2-5
abundance: many
CDR3nt: TGTGCCAGCAGTACAGGGGTGGAGACCCAGTACTTC
CDR3aa: CASSTGVETQYF

d_gene: .
v_gene: TRBV29-1
j_gene: TRBJ1-2
abundance: many
CDR3nt: TGCAGCGTTGAGGAGGACCGCGGTTGGGGTGGCTACACCTTC
CDR3aa: CSVEEDRGWGGYTF

d_gene: .
v_gene: TRBV6-2/TRBV6-3
j_gene: TRBJ2-7
abundance: few
CDR3nt: TGTGCCAGCAGTTACGACAGAACCTACGAGCAGTACTTC
CDR3aa: CASSYDRTYEQYF

d_gene: .
v_gene: TRBV20-1
j_gene: TRBJ2-3
abundance: many
CDR3nt: TGCAGTGCTAGATTGGGGGCCACAGATACGCAGTATTTT
CDR3aa: CSARLGATDTQYF

d_gene: .
v_gene: TRBV29-1
j_gene: TRBJ2-3
abundance: .
CDR3nt: TGCAGCGTTGAAGACGATCGCTCCGGAGCAGATACGCAGTATTTT
CDR3aa: CSVEDDRSGADTQYF

d_gene: TRBD1
v_gene: TRBV20-1
j_gene: TRBJ1-6
abundance: many
CDR3nt: TGCAGTGCGACCGACAGGGGCGGTCGCTCCTATAATTCACCCCTCCACTTT
CDR3aa: CSATDRGGRSYNSPLHF

d_gene: .
v_gene: TRBV7-2
j_gene: TRBJ1-2
abundance: many
CDR3nt: TGTGCCAGCAGCCCAGAACTTGGGCCCTATGGCTACACCTTC
CDR3aa: CASSPELGPYGYTF

d_gene: .
v_gene: TRBV5-4
j_gene: TRBJ2-1
abundance: few
CDR3nt: TGTGCCAGCAGCCATGCGTCGTCCAATGAGCAGTTCTTC
CDR3aa: CASSHASSNEQFF

d_gene: .
v_gene: TRBV11-2
j_gene: TRBJ2-1
abundance: once
CDR3nt: TGTGCCAGCAGCTCGATACCTTACAATGAGCAGTTCTTC
CDR3aa: CASSSIPYNEQFF

d_gene: TRBD1
v_gene: TRBV20-1
j_gene: TRBJ2-7
abundance: many
CDR3nt: TGCAGTCCAGGGGGTATCCGCCACTCCTACGAGCAGTACTTC
CDR3aa: CSPGGIRHSYEQYF

d_gene: .
v_gene: TRBV27
j_gene: TRBJ2-7
abundance: .
CDR3nt: TGTGCCAGCTACCTCCCCCTCTACGAGCAGTACTTC
CDR3aa: CASYLPLYEQYF

d_gene: TRBD2
v_gene: TRBV27
j_gene: TRBJ2-3
abundance: many
CDR3nt: TGTGCCAGCAGCCATCGGGGGGCGGGGGGTGTTACAGATACGCAGTATTTT
CDR3aa: CASSHRGAGGVTDTQYF

d_gene: .
v_gene: TRBV6-2/TRBV6-3
j_gene: TRBJ2-7
abundance: many
CDR3nt: TGTGCCAGCAGTTACTCGACCTACGAGCAGTACTTC
CDR3aa: CASSYSTYEQYF

d_gene: .
v_gene: TRBV7-2
j_gene: TRBJ2-2
abundance: .
CDR3nt: .
CDR3aa: CASTGGGTNTGELFFF

d_gene: TRBD1
v_gene: TRBV7-9
j_gene: TRBJ2-1
abundance: once
CDR3nt: TGTGCCAGCAGCTCACCGGACAGGGGGCCCTACAATGAGCAGTTCTTC
CDR3aa: CASSSPDRGPYNEQFF

d_gene: .
v_gene: TRBV6-1
j_gene: TRBJ2-1
abundance: many
CDR3nt: TGTGCCAGCAGTGTTGGCCTCAACAATGAGCAGTTCTTC
CDR3aa: CASSVGLNNEQFF

d_gene: TRBD2
v_gene: TRBV6-6
j_gene: TRBJ2-1
abundance: few
CDR3nt: TGTGCCAGCAGTTACTCGGGACTAGCGGAGCGGGAGCAGTTCTTC
CDR3aa: CASSYSGLAEREQFF

d_gene: .
v_gene: TRBV30
j_gene: TRBJ2-3
abundance: few
CDR3nt: TGTGCCTGGAGGCAGGGGCGAGCAGATACGCAGTATTTT
CDR3aa: CAWRQGRADTQYF

d_gene: .
v_gene: TRBV7-8
j_gene: TRBJ2-1
abundance: many
CDR3nt: TGTGCCAGCACCCCGGGCCAATCGGTTGGTGAGCAGTTCTTC
CDR3aa: CASTPGQSVGEQFF

d_gene: .
v_gene: TRBV11-2
j_gene: TRBJ1-5
abundance: few
CDR3nt: TGTGCCAGCAGCCCTTACAGTAGCAATCAGCCCCAGCATTTT
CDR3aa: CASSPYSSNQPQHF

d_gene: .
v_gene: TRBV29-1
j_gene: TRBJ1-2
abundance: few
CDR3nt: TGCAGCGTTGAGGAGGGAAACTATGGCTACACCTTC
CDR3aa: CSVEEGNYGYTF

d_gene: .
v_gene: TRBV9
j_gene: TRBJ1-6
abundance: many
CDR3nt: TGTGCCAGCAGCGTAGGAAGGGGCGGCAGTTCACCCCTCCACTTT
CDR3aa: CASSVGRGGSSPLHF

d_gene: .
v_gene: TRBV6-2/TRBV6-3
j_gene: TRBJ2-1
abundance: few
CDR3nt: TGTGCCAGCAGTTACTTGGCCCCATGGGCCACCAGCTCCTACAATGAGCAGTTCTTC
CDR3aa: CASSYLAPWATSSYNEQFF

d_gene: TRBD1
v_gene: TRBV4-1
j_gene: TRBJ2-7
abundance: many
CDR3nt: TGCGCCAGCAGCCAAGATCCTCCCCAAGGGACAGCCACCTACGAGCAGTACTTC
CDR3aa: CASSQDPPQGTATYEQYF

d_gene: .
v_gene: TRBV27
j_gene: TRBJ1-6
abundance: many
CDR3nt: TGTGCCAGCAGGTCAGGGTGGGGGAATTCACCCCTCCACTTT
CDR3aa: CASRSGWGNSPLHF

d_gene: TRBD1
v_gene: TRBV28
j_gene: TRBJ2-7
abundance: .
CDR3nt: TGTGCCAGCACCCGGGACAGGGCCTCCTACGAGCAGTACTTC
CDR3aa: CASTRDRASYEQYF

d_gene: .
v_gene: TRBV7-9
j_gene: TRBJ2-7
abundance: few
CDR3nt: TGTGCCAGCAGCGAACGGACGGAGCTAAGCGAGCAGTACTTC
CDR3aa: CASSERTELSEQYF

d_gene: .
v_gene: TRBV27
j_gene: TRBJ1-1
abundance: many
CDR3nt: TGTGCCAGCAGTTTATCCGGGGGAGGGAACACTGAAGCTTTCTTT
CDR3aa: CASSLSGGGNTEAFF